These 16 T cell receptor beta chains were sequenced from one sample in a study of early T cells in non-severe SARS-CoV-2 infection. One entry per CDR3 protein, called by TCRdb with MiXCR from the 5' RACE reads. The table lists 30,000 or so distinct CDR3 sequences, 6% to 7% of them singletons. Input material: whole blood. The receptors originated from an adult who was a healthcare worker with PCR-confirmed SARS-CoV-2 infection or an uninfected control (not recorded which).

This clonotype was recorded many times. The chain carries TRBV7-8 and TRBJ2-2, with TRBD1 matching over 9 bases. The J segment lost 3 bases and the V segment lost 1 base, leaving 6 bases of the junction unmatched. Germline CDR1 reads SGHVS; CDR2 reads FQNEAQ. The CDR3 has 17 residues. For the CDR3, the DNA is TGTGCCAGCAGCTTAGAGTGGGACAGGGTTGACACCGGGGAGCTGTTTTTT. Its protein is CASSLEWDRVDTGELFF.

The table lists this clonotype with many counts. The chain recombines TRBV6-5 with TRBJ2-7, with 15 bases aligning to TRBD2. This CDR3 is 16 amino acids long. The V segment lost 6 bases and the J segment 6 bases; nucleotides outside the gene matches: 9. CDR1 MNHEY and CDR2 SVGAGI come from the germline V gene. For the CDR3, the DNA is TGTGCCAGCAGACTCGTCGGACTAGCGGGAGGGGCCGAGCAGTACTTC. Protein product: CASRLVGLAGGAEQYF.

In DNA, the CDR3 is TGTGCCAGCAGTGAGCAAACTAGCGGGAGTGATACGCAGTATTTT. Residues: CASSEQTSGSDTQYF. The chain couples TRBV2 to TRBJ2-3, with TRBD2 identical over 11 bases. The germline V gene encodes CDR1 SNHLY and CDR2 FYNNEI. J gave up 6 bases and V 3 bases, and 5 bases lay outside the gene matches. The CDR3 extends over 15 amino acids.

This clonotype was found a few times. This chain uses TRBV20-1 with TRBJ2-1, with a possible D match to TRBD1 (8 bases). V lost 7 bases, J lost 6 bases, and 19 bases lay in between. CDR1 and CDR2 (germline): DFQATT, SNEGSKA (reference sequence). The CDR3 extends over 14 amino acids. CDR3: CSGGGTGTLNEQFF. Written as DNA, the CDR3 is TGCAGTGGGGGAGGGACAGGAACTCTCAATGAGCAGTTCTTC.

This clonotype was counted ten times or more. The V call is TRBV9, the J call TRBJ2-1; D gene ambiguous. V lost 4 bases, J lost 0 bases, and 14 bases lay in between. CDR1 and CDR2 from the germline V gene are SGDLS and YYNGEE. This CDR3 has 16 amino acids. The CDR3 sequence: CASSLDPASSYNEQFF. The CDR3 DNA follows: TGTGCCAGCAGCCTTGACCCGGCATCCTCCTACAATGAGCAGTTCTTC.

The chain employs TRBV3-1 and TRBJ2-2; D gene unclear. Germline CDR1 is LGHDT and CDR2 is YNNKEL (reference sequence). This CDR3 contains 12 residues. The ends were cut back, 1 base at V and 7 bases at J, with 4 bases in the middle. DNA of the CDR3: TGTGCCAGCAGCCAAGTTGACGGGGAGCTGTTTTTT. Protein product: CASSQVDGELFF.

At least ten counts were recorded for this clonotype. J is TRBJ2-3 and V is TRBV5-8; 7 bases are shared with TRBD2. This CDR3 has 17 amino acids. Trimming took 0 bases from V and 1 from J; bases not matched to a gene: 8. The germline V gene encodes CDR1 SGHTS and CDR2 YDEGEE. CDR3 DNA sequence: TGTGCCAGCAGCTTGGGAACGGCGGGAGAAGGCACAGATACGCAGTATTTT. Translation gives CASSLGTAGEGTDTQYF.

This clonotype has a count of ten or more. The J gene is TRBJ1-5, the V gene TRBV28, with D perhaps TRBD1 (6 bases). The CDR3 length is 14 residues. The V end lost 6 bases, the J end lost 4 bases, and 13 bases lay between the germline ends. Germline values: CDR1 MDHEN, CDR2 SYDVKM. CDR3 residues: CASSHREGNQPQHF. CDR3 sequence (DNA): TGTGCCAGCAGCCACAGGGAGGGGAATCAGCCCCAGCATTTT.

Ten or more counts support this clonotype. This chain uses TRBV7-2 with TRBJ2-3; TRBD1 matches 10 bases. Unmatched junction bases numbered 13, after V lost 6 bases and J lost 4 bases. Germline V gene data show CDR1 as SGHTA and CDR2 as FQGNSA. CDR3 size: 17 residues. Here the CDR3 DNA reads TGTGCCAGCAGGATAAGACGGGACAGGGGCGCAGCAGATACGCAGTATTTT. Translated: CASRIRRDRGAADTQYF.

The sample holds many counts of this clonotype. The chain has TRBV7-2 and TRBJ2-7, with 7 bases that match TRBD1. After removal of 5 bases from V and 0 bases from J, the junction contained 10 bases not matched to a gene. CDR3 length: 16 residues. Germline V gene sequence: CDR1 SGHTA, CDR2 FQGNSA. CDR3 region: CASSKWTGPSSYEQYF. In nucleotides, the CDR3 is TGTGCCAGCAGCAAATGGACAGGCCCAAGCTCCTACGAGCAGTACTTC.

This clonotype was counted many times. The J gene is TRBJ2-1, the V gene TRBV7-8; the match to TRBD2 covers 8 bases. The CDR3 is 15 amino acids. Germline CDR1 SGHVS, CDR2 FQNEAQ. V was clipped by 5 bases and J by 4 bases; unmatched bases: 7. CDR3 sequence reads: CASSAREGQYNEQFF. DNA for the CDR3: TGTGCCAGCAGCGCACGGGAGGGCCAATACAATGAGCAGTTCTTC.

This clonotype was seen a handful of times. The chain recombines TRBV4-1 with TRBJ2-1; the D is unclear. This CDR3 comprises 15 residues. Per the germline V gene, CDR1 is MGHRA and CDR2 is YSYEKL. Trimming pared 1 base from V and 0 bases from J, leaving 7 bases between. The CDR3 here is CASSQVVNSYNEQFF. Written as DNA, the CDR3 is TGCGCCAGCAGCCAAGTTGTTAACTCCTACAATGAGCAGTTCTTC.

This clonotype was recorded a few times. The chain carries TRBV5-1 and TRBJ2-5, with TRBD1 matching over 8 bases. Per germline, CDR1 SGHRS and CDR2 YFSETQ. V shed 4 bases and J 4 bases; nucleotides not matched to a gene: 6. The CDR3 covers 14 residues. The CDR3: CASSPGQVTETQYF. Written as DNA, the CDR3 is TGCGCCAGCAGCCCGGGACAGGTAACAGAGACCCAGTACTTC.

This clonotype has at least ten counts. The chain is built from TRBV25-1 and TRBJ2-2; weak D call: TRBD1 (5 bases). Germline loops: CDR1 MGHDK, CDR2 SYGVNS. V lost 7 bases to trimming and J lost 1 base, with 22 bases between them. The CDR3 loop spans 18 amino acids. CDR3 nucleotides: TGTGCCAGCACAGGACCCCGTGGTGGACACCAGAACACCGGGGAGCTGTTTTTT. This gives the protein CASTGPRGGHQNTGELFF.

There are many counts of this clonotype. DNA of the CDR3: TGCGCCAGCAGCCAAGACGTGGGGGGTGGTAGCACAGATACGCAGTATTTT. Its protein product is CASSQDVGGGSTDTQYF. The V call is TRBV4-3, the J call TRBJ2-3, with D perhaps matching TRBD2 (6 bases). The V gene's germline CDR1 is LGHNA and CDR2 YSLEER. The ends were cut back, 0 bases at V and 0 bases at J, with 13 bases in the middle. This CDR3 contains 17 residues.

This clonotype was seen ten or more times. The chain combines TRBV5-5 with TRBJ1-6; D remains ambiguous. Deletions cut 6 bases from V and 2 bases from J, with 9 bases between. CDR1 is SGHKS, CDR2 YYEKEE, per germline (reference sequence). The CDR3 has 14 amino acids. The CDR3 loop reads CASTWAAYNSPLHF. The CDR3 DNA sequence: TGTGCCAGCACATGGGCAGCCTATAATTCACCCCTCCACTTT.